This T cell receptor beta chain is drawn from a study of T cells after yellow fever vaccination. TCRdb recomputed calls from the 5' RACE reads with MiXCR, one row per CDR3 protein. Of hundreds of thousands of distinct CDR3 sequences in the sample, roughly a sixth were seen once. The CDR3 loop spans 15 amino acids. The V gene's germline CDR1 is SGHRS and CDR2 YFSETQ. Trimming left V 3 bases short and J 5 bases short, with 15 bases between. This chain joins TRBV5-1 and TRBJ2-1; D may be TRBD2 (5 bases). The clonotype was recovered from a man between 18 and 35 years old who received the YFV17D yellow fever vaccine. This specimen consisted of PBMCs, obtained before the yellow fever booster vaccination. CDR3 amino acids: CASSSLAPGNNEQFF. The CDR3 DNA reads TGCGCCAGCAGCTCCCTAGCCCCCGGCAACAATGAGCAGTTCTTC. Combining the CDR3 with reference TRBV5-1 and TRBJ2-1 gives the whole variable domain KAGVTQTPRYLIKTRGQQVTLSCSPISGHRSVSWYQQTPGQGLQFLFEYFSETQRNKGNFPGRFSGRQFSNSRSEMNVSTLELGDSALYLCASSSLAPGNNEQFFGPGTRLTVL.